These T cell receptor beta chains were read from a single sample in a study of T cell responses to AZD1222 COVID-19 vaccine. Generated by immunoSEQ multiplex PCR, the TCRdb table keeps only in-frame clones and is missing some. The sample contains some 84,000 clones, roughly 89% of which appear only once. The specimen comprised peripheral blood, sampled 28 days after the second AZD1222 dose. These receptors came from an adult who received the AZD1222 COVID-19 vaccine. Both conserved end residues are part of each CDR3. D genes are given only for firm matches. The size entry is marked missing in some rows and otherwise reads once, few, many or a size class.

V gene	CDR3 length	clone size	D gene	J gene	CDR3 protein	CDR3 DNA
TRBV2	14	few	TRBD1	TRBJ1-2	CASTGDREVYGYTF	TGTGCCAGCACAGGGGACAGGGAAGTCTATGGCTACACCTTC
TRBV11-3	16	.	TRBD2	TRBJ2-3	CASSPQRGGNTDTQYF	TGTGCCAGCAGCCCGCAGCGGGGGGGAAACACAGATACGCAGTATTTT
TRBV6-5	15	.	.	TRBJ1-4	CASKTRGATNEKLFF	TGTGCCAGTAAGACACGGGGGGCAACTAATGAAAAACTGTTTTTT
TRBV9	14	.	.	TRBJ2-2	CASSVGGDTGELFF	TGTGCCAGCAGCGTAGGAGGTGACACCGGGGAGCTGTTTTTT
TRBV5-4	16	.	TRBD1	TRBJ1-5	CASSLGTGGAGQPQHF	TGTGCCAGCAGCTTGGGGACAGGGGGCGCAGGTCAGCCCCAGCATTTT
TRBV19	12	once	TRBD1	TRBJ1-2	CASMTGLDGYTF	TGTGCCTCCATGACAGGGCTGGATGGCTACACCTTC
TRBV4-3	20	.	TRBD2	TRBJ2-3	CASSQGVAASGGHSTDTQYF	TGCGCCAGCAGCCAAGGTGTGGCCGCTAGCGGGGGCCATAGCACAGATACGCAGTATTTT
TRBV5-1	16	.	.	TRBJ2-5	CASSLQPLGDQETQYF	TGCGCCAGCAGCTTACAGCCGTTGGGGGACCAAGAGACCCAGTACTTC
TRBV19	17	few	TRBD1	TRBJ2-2	CASSRATRTGDTGELFF	TGTGCCAGTAGTAGGGCTACTCGGACAGGGGACACCGGGGAGCTGTTTTTT
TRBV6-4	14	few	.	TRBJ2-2	CASRFDRSTGELFF	TGTGCCAGCAGATTTGACAGGAGCACCGGGGAGCTGTTTTTT
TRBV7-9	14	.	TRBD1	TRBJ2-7	CASSSNRGSYEQYF	TGTGCCAGCAGCTCGAACAGGGGCTCCTACGAGCAGTACTTC
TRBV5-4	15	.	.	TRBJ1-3	CASSLARGSGNTIYF	TGTGCCAGCAGCTTGGCCAGGGGTTCCGGAAACACCATATATTTT
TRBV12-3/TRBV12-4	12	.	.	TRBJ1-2	CASSFASYGYTF	TGTGCCAGCAGCTTCGCGTCCTATGGCTACACCTTC
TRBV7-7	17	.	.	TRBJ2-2	CASSPGSGRQNTGELFF	TGTGCTAGCAGCCCCGGGTCAGGACGGCAAAACACCGGGGAGCTGTTTTTT
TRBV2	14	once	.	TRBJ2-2	CASSDITNTGELFF	TGTGCCAGCAGTGATATCACGAACACCGGGGAGCTGTTTTTT
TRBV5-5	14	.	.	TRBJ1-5	CASSLSGSNQPQHF	TGTGCCAGCAGCTTGTCCGGATCCAATCAGCCCCAGCATTTT
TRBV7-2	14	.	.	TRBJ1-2	CASSFRPLEDGYTF	TGTGCCAGCAGCTTTCGGCCCCTAGAAGATGGCTACACCTTC
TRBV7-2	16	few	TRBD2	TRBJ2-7	CASSLLAGFIAYEQYF	TGTGCCAGCAGCCTACTAGCGGGGTTTATCGCCTACGAGCAGTACTTC
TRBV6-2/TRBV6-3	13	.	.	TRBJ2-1	CASSYGGSHEQFF	TGTGCCAGCAGTTACGGGGGCAGCCATGAGCAGTTCTTC
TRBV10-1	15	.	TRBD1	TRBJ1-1	CASSNRDRGNTEAFF	TGCGCCAGCAGCAACCGGGACAGGGGGAACACTGAAGCTTTCTTT
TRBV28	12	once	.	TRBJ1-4	CASSSNQEKLFF	TGTGCCAGCAGTTCAAACCAGGAAAAACTGTTTTTT
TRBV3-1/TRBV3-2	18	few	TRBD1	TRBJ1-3	CASSYGTGGPNSGNTIYF	TGTGCCAGCAGCTACGGGACAGGGGGGCCCAACTCTGGAAACACCATATATTTT
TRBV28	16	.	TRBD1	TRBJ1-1	CASSLGTGSLNTEAFF	TGTGCCAGCAGTTTAGGGACAGGGTCCTTGAACACTGAAGCTTTCTTT
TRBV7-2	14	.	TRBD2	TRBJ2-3	CASSRTSGADTQYF	TGTGCCAGCAGCCGGACTAGCGGGGCGGATACGCAGTATTTT
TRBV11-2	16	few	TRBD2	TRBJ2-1	CASSRLAGAYYNEQFF	TGTGCCAGCAGTCGACTAGCGGGGGCCTACTACAATGAGCAGTTCTTC
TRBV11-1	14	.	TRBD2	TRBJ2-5	CASGGGNSQETQYF	TGTGCCAGCGGGGGGGGAAACTCTCAAGAGACCCAGTACTTC
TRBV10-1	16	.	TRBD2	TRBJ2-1	CASSEKSGGQIYEQFF	TGCGCCAGCAGTGAGAAGTCGGGGGGGCAAATTTATGAGCAGTTCTTC
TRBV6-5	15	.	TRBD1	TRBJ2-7	CASRRTGALSYEQYF	TGTGCCAGCAGGAGGACAGGCGCTCTCTCCTACGAGCAGTACTTC
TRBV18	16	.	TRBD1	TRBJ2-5	CASSPTGGAGQETQYF	TGTGCCAGCTCACCTACAGGGGGCGCGGGCCAAGAGACCCAGTACTTC
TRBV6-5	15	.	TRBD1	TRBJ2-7	CASSRTSGQGYEQYF	TGTGCCAGCAGCAGGACGAGCGGACAGGGGTACGAGCAGTACTTC
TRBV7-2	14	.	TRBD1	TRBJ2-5	CASSARPGTGTQYF	TGTGCCAGCAGCGCACGTCCCGGGACAGGGACCCAGTACTTC
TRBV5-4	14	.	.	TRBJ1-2	CASSPTQDGSRGDF	TGTGCCAGCAGCCCAACCCAGGATGGGAGTCGGGGGGACTTC